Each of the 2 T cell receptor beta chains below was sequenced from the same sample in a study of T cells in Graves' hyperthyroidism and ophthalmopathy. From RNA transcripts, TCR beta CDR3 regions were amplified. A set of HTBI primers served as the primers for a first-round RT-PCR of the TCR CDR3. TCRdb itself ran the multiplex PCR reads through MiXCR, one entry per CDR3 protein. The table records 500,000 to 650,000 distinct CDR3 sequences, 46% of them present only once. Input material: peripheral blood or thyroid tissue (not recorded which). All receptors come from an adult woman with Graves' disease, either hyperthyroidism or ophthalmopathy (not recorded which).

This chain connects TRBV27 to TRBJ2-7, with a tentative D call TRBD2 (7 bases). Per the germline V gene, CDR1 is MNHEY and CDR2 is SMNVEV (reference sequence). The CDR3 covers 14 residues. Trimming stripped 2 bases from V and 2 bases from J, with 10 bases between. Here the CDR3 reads CASSLNGGPYEQYF. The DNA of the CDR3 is TGTGCCAGCAGTTTAAACGGGGGGCCCTACGAGCAGTACTTC.

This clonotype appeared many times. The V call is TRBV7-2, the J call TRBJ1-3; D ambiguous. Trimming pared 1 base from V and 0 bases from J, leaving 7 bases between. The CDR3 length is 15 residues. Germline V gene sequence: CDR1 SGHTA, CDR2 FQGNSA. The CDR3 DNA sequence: TGTGCCAGCAGCTTAGAGGCTCTCTCTGGAAACACCATATATTTT. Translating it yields CASSLEALSGNTIYF.